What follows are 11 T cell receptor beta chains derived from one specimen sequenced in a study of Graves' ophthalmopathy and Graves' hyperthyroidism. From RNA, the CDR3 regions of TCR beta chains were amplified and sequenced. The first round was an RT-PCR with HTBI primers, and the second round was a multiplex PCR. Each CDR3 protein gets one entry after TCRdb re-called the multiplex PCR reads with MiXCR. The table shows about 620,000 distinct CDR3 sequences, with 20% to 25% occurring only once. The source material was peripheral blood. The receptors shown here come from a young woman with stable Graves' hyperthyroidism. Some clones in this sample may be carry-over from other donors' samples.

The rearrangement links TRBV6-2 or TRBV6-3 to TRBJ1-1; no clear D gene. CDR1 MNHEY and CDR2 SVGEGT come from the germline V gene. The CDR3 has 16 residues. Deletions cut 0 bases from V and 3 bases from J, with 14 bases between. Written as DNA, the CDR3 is TGTGCCAGCAGTTACTCGAATTCGAAGGGTGACACTGAAGCTTTCTTT. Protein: CASSYSNSKGDTEAFF.

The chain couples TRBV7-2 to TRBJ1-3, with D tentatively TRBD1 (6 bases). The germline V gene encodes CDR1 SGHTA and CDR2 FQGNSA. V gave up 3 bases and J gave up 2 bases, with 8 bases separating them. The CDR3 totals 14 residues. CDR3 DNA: TGTGCCAGCAGCTTTAACAGGGCTGGAAACACCATATATTTT. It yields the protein CASSFNRAGNTIYF.

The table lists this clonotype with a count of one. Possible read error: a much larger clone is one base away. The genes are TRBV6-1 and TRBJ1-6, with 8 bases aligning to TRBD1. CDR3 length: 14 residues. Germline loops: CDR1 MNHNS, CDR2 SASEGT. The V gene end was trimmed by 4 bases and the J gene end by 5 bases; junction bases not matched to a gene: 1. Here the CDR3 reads CASSGGQDNSPLHF. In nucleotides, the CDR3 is TGTGCCAGCAGTGGGGGACAGGATAATTCACCCCTCCACTTT.

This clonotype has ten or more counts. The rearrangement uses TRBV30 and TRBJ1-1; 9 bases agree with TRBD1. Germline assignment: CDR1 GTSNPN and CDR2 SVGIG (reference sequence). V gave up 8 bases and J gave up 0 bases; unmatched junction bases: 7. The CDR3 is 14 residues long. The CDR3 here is CARKNRGLNTEAFF. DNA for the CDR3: TGTGCCCGAAAGAACAGGGGGCTGAACACTGAAGCTTTCTTT.

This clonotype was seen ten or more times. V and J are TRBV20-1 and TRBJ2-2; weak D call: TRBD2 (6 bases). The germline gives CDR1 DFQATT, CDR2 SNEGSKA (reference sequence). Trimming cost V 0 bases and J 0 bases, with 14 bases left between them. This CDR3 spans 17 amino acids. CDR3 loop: CSARDPSGGANTGELFF. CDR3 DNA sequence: TGCAGTGCTAGAGATCCTTCAGGCGGGGCGAACACCGGGGAGCTGTTTTTT.

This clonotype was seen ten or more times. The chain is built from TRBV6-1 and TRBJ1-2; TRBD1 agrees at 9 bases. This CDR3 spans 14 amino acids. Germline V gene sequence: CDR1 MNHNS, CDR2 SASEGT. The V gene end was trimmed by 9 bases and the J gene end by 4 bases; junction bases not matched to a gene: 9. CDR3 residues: CASQTGGEFYGYTF. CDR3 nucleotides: TGTGCCAGTCAAACAGGGGGCGAATTCTATGGCTACACCTTC.

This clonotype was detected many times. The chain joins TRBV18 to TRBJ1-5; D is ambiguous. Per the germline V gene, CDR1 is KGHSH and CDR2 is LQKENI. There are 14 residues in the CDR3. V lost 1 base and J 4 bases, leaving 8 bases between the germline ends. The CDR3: CASSPLQGNQPQHF. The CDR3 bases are TGTGCCAGCTCACCACTCCAAGGGAATCAGCCCCAGCATTTT.

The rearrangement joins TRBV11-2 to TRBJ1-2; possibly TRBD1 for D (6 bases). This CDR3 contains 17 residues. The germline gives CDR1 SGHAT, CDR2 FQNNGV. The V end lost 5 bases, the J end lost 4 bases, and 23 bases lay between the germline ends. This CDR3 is CASSPPSGQTSRYGYTF. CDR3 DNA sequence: TGTGCCAGCAGCCCCCCTTCTGGACAGACCTCGCGCTATGGCTACACCTTC.

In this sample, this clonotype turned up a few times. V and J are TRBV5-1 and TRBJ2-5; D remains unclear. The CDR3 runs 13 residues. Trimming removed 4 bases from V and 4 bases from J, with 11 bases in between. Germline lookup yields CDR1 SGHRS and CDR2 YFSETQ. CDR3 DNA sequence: TGCGCCAGCAGCGCTGGAATCGGAGAGACCCAGTACTTC. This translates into CASSAGIGETQYF.

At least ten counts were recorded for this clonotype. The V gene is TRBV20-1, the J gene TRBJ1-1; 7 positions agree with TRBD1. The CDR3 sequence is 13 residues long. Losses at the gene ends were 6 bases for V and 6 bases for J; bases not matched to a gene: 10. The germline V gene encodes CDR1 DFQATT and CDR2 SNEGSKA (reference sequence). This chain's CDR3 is CSAGLRGVSEAFF. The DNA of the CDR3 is TGCAGTGCAGGACTCAGGGGGGTGTCTGAAGCTTTCTTT.

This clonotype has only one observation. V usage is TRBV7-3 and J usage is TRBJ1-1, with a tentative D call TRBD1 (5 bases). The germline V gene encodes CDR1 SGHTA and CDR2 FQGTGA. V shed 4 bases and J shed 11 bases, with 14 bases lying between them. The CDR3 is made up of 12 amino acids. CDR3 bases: TGTGCCAGCAGCTCCGAGTTGGGGGTCGCTTTCTTT. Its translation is CASSSELGVAFF.